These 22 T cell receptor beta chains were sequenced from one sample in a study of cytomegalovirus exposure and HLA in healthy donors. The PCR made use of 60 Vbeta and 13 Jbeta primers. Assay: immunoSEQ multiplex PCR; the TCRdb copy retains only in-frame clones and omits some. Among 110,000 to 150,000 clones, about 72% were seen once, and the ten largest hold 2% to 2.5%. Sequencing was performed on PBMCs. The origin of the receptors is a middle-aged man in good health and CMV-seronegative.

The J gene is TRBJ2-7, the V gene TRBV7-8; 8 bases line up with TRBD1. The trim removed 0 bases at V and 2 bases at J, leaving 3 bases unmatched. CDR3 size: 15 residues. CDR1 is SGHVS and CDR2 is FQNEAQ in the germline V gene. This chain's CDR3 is CASSLAGRGPYEQYF. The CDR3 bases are TGTGCCAGCAGCTTAGCGGGCAGGGGGCCCTACGAGCAGTACTTC.

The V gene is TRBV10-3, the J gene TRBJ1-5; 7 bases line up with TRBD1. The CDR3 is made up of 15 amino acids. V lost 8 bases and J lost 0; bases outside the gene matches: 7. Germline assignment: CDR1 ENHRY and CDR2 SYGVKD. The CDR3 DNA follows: TGTGCCATCGCTTGGGACAGTCATAGCAATCAGCCCCAGCATTTT. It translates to CAIAWDSHSNQPQHF.

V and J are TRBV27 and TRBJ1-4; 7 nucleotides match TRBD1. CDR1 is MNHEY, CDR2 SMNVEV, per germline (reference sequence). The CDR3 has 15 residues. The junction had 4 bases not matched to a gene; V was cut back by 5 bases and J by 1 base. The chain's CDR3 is CASSPQGVTNEKLFF. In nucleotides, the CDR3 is TGTGCCAGCAGTCCGCAGGGGGTAACTAATGAAAAACTGTTTTTT.

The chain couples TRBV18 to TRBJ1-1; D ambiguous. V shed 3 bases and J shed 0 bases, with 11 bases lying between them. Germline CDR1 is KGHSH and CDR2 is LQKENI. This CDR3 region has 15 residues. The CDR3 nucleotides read TGTGCCAGCTCACCCCTTCGGGGATTGAACACTGAAGCTTTCTTT. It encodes CASSPLRGLNTEAFF.

This CDR3 reads CASSFSGGVRGNEQFF. In DNA form, the CDR3 reads TGTGCCAGCAGCTTTAGCGGGGGGGTTAGAGGCAATGAGCAGTTCTTC. The chain combines TRBV13 with TRBJ2-1, with TRBD2 matching 11 bases. V lost 3 bases and J lost 6; bases outside the gene matches: 7. The CDR3 spans 16 residues. Germline CDR1 reads PRHDT; CDR2 reads FYEKMQ (reference sequence).

The CDR3 protein is CASSVADLPSSYNEQFF. In DNA, the CDR3 is TGTGCCAGCAGCGTAGCGGACTTGCCCAGCTCCTACAATGAGCAGTTCTTC. This chain uses TRBV9 with TRBJ2-1; D perhaps matches TRBD2 (5 bases). Germline CDR1 SGDLS, CDR2 YYNGEE. V lost 0 bases and J lost 0, with 13 bases in between. The CDR3 covers 17 residues.

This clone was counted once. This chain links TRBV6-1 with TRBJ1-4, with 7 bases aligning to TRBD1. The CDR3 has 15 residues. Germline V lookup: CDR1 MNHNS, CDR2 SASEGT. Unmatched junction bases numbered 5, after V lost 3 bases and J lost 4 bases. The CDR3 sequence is CASSEGTANNEKLFF. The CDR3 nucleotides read TGTGCCAGCAGTGAGGGGACAGCAAATAATGAAAAACTGTTTTTT.

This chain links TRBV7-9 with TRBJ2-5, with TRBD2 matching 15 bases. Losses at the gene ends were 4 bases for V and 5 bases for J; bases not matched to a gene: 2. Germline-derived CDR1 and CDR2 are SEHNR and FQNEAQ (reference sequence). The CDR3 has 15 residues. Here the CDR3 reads CASSWTSGRAETQYF. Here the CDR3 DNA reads TGTGCCAGCAGCTGGACTAGCGGGAGGGCGGAGACCCAGTACTTC. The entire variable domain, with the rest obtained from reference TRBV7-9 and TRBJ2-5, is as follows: DTGVSQNPRHKITKRGQNVTFRCDPISEHNRLYWYRQTLGQGPEFLTYFQNEAQLEKSRLLSDRFSAERPKGSFSTLEIQRTEQGDSAMYLCASSWTSGRAETQYFGPGTRLLVL.

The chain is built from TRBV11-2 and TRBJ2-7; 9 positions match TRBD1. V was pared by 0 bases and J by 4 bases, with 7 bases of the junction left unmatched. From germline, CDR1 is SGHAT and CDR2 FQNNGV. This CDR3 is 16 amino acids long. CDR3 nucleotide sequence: TGTGCCAGCAGCTTAGATACTACAGGGGGCGTGTACGAGCAGTACTTC. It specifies CASSLDTTGGVYEQYF.

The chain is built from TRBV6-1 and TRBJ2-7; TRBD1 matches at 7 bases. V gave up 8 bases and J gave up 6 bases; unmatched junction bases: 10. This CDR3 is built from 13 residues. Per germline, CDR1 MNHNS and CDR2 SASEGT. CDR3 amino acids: CASLGGVHFEQYF. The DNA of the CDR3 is TGTGCCAGCTTAGGGGGCGTTCATTTCGAGCAGTACTTC.

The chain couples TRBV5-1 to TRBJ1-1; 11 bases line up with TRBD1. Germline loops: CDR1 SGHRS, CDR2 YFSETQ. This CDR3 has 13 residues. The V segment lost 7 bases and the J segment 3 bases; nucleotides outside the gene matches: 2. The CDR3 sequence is CASLGQGDTEAFF. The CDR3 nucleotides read TGCGCCAGCTTGGGACAGGGGGACACTGAAGCTTTCTTT. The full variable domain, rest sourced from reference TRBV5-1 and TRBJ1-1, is KAGVTQTPRYLIKTRGQQVTLSCSPISGHRSVSWYQQTPGQGLQFLFEYFSETQRNKGNFPGRFSGRQFSNSRSEMNVSTLELGDSALYLCASLGQGDTEAFFGQGTRLTVV.

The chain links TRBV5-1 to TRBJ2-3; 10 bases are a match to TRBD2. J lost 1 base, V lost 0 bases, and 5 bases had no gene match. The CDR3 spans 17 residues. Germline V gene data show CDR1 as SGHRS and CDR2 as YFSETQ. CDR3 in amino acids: CASSLVTGTSGTDTQYF. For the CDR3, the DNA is TGCGCCAGCAGCTTGGTCACCGGGACTAGCGGCACAGATACGCAGTATTTT.

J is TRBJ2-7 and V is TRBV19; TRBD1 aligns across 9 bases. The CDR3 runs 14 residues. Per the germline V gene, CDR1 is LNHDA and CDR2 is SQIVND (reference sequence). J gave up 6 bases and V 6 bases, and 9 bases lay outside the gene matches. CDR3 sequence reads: CASRKQGAVGEQYF. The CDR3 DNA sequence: TGTGCCAGTAGGAAACAGGGGGCAGTCGGCGAGCAGTACTTC.

For the CDR3, the DNA is TGTGCTAGTGGCCCCCAGGTCGCAGGGGAGACCCAGTACTTC. Amino acids: CASGPQVAGETQYF. This sequence joins TRBV12-5 and TRBJ2-5, with a possible D match to TRBD1 (5 bases). The CDR3 has 14 residues. CDR1 and CDR2 (germline): LGHNT, FRNRAP. Trimming left V 6 bases short and J 5 bases short, with 16 bases between.

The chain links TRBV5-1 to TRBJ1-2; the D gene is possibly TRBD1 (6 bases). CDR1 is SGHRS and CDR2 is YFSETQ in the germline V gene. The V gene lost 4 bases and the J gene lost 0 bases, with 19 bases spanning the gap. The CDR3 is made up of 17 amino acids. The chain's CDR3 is CASSPGGLALPNYGYTF. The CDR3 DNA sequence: TGCGCCAGCAGCCCTGGGGGCCTAGCTCTCCCTAACTATGGCTACACCTTC. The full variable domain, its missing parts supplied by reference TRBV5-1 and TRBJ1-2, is KAGVTQTPRYLIKTRGQQVTLSCSPISGHRSVSWYQQTPGQGLQFLFEYFSETQRNKGNFPGRFSGRQFSNSRSEMNVSTLELGDSALYLCASSPGGLALPNYGYTFGSGTRLTVV.

In nucleotides, the CDR3 is TGTGCCAGCAGCCAAAGGGACGGTCAGGGGTCTGGGAATGAGCAGTTCTTC. It is translated as CASSQRDGQGSGNEQFF. V usage is TRBV4-2 and J usage is TRBJ2-1; TRBD1 might be the D (6 bases). Deletions cut 2 bases from V and 7 bases from J, with 21 bases between. The length of the CDR3 is 17 residues. Germline lookup yields CDR1 LGHNA and CDR2 YNFKEQ.

The CDR3 loop reads CAISADRANYGYTF. The CDR3 DNA is TGTGCCATCAGTGCGGACAGGGCGAACTATGGCTACACCTTC. The V gene is TRBV10-3, the J gene TRBJ1-2, with TRBD1 identical over 8 bases. The trim removed 4 bases at V and 2 bases at J, leaving 3 bases unmatched. Germline values: CDR1 ENHRY, CDR2 SYGVKD. The CDR3 has 14 amino acids.

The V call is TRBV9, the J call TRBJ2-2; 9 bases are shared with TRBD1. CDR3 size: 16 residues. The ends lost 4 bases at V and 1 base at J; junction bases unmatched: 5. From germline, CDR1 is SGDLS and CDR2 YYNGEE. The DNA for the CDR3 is TGTGCCAGCAGCCCACGGGGACAGGGGAACACCGGGGAGCTGTTTTTT. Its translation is CASSPRGQGNTGELFF. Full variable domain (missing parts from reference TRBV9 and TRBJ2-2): DSGVTQTPKHLITATGQRVTLRCSPRSGDLSVYWYQQSLDQGLQFLIQYYNGEERAKGNILERFSAQQFPDLHSELNLSSLELGDSALYFCASSPRGQGNTGELFFGEGSRLTVL.

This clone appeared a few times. The DNA of the CDR3 is TGCGCCAGCAGCCTCCCGGCGGGGAACACTGAAGCTTTCTTT. Translation gives CASSLPAGNTEAFF. The chain combines TRBV5-1 with TRBJ1-1; D gene uncertain. Germline CDR1 SGHRS, CDR2 YFSETQ. V dropped 4 bases and J dropped 1 base, with 11 bases sitting between them. The CDR3 consists of 14 residues.

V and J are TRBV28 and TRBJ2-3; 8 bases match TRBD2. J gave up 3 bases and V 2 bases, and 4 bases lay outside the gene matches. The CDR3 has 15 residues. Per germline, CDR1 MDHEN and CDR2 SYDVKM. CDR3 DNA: TGTGCCAGCAGTTTACCCTTAGCGGGAACAGATACGCAGTATTTT. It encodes CASSLPLAGTDTQYF.

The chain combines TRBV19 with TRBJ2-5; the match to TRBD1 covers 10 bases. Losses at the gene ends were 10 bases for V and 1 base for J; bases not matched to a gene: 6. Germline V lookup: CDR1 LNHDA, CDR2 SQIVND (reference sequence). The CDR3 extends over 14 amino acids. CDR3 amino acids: CATRDRGAQETQYF. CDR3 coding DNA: TGTGCCACCCGGGACAGGGGAGCCCAAGAGACCCAGTACTTC.

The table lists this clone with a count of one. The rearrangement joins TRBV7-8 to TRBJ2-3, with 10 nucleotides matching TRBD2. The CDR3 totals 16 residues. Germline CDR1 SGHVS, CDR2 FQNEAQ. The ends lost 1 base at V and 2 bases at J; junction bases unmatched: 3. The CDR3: CASSLEAGGNTDTQYF. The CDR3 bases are TGTGCCAGCAGCTTAGAAGCGGGGGGGAACACAGATACGCAGTATTTT.